This TCR beta chain was observed in a study of cytomegalovirus exposure and HLA in healthy donors. Study-level background: An early release of data contained around 80 million unique TCRs, which came from HLA-typed donors. Whole-study findings and limits: In a later analysis, DRB1 alleles had the most associated TCRs; HLA-C alleles the fewest. Per a later analysis, HLA-associated TCR beta chains showed more clonal expansion than other, equally common TCR beta chains.

PCR used 60 Vbeta primers and 13 Jbeta primers. Measured with immunoSEQ multiplex PCR; TCRdb has only the in-frame clones, and not every one. The sample yields about 150,000 clones, 65% to 80% seen once. The V and J ends lost 1 base and 4 bases respectively, with 13 bases between them. The CDR3 runs 15 residues. Germline CDR1 and CDR2: MNHNS and SASEGT. This clone was seen a single time. The antigen remains undetermined. The V and J genes are TRBV6-1 and TRBJ1-1; D might be TRBD1 (5 bases). Input material: PBMCs. This receptor was taken from a man aged 25-40 years in good health and CMV-seronegative. The CDR3 spells CASSEGSGWRTEAFF. The CDR3 nucleotides are TGTGCCAGCAGTGAAGGTTCAGGGTGGCGCACTGAAGCTTTCTTT.